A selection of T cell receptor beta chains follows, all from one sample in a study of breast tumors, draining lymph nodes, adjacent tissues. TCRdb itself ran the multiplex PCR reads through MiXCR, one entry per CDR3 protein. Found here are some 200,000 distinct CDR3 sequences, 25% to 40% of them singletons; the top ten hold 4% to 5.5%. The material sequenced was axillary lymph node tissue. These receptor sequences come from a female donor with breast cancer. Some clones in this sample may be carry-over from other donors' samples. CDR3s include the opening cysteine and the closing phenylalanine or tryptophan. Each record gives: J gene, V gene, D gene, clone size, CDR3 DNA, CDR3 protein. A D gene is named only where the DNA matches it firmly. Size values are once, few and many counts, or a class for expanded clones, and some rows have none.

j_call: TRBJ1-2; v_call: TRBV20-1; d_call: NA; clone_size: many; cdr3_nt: TGCAGTGGAGACCCTATCCGGGATTCTCACTATGGCTACACCTTC; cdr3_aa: CSGDPIRDSHYGYTF
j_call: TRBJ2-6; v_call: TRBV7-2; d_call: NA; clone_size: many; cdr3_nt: TGTGCCAGCAGCTTAAACGCTCCGGGGGCCGGGGCCAACGTCCTGACTTTC; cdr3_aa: CASSLNAPGAGANVLTF
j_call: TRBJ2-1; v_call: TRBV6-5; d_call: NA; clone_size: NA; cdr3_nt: TGTGCCAGCAGTCACTCCCTCTCCGGGACCCAGCCCAATGAGCAGTTCTTC; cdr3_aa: CASSHSLSGTQPNEQFF
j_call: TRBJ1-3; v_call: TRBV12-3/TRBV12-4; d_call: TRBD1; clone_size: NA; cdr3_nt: TGTGCCAGCATCCTGACAGGGGGGACTGGAAACACCATATATTTT; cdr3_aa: CASILTGGTGNTIYF
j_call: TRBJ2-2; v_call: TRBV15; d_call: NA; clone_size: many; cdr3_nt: TGTGCCACCAGCAGAGATCGTAACAAGGCATTCACCGGGGAGCTGTTTTTT; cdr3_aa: CATSRDRNKAFTGELFF
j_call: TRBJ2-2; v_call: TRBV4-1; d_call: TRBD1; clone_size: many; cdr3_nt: TGCGCCAGCAGCCAGGGGACAGGGGTCGCCGGGGAGCTGTTTTTT; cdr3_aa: CASSQGTGVAGELFF
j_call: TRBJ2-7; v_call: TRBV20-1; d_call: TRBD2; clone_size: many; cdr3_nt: TGCAGTGCCGGACTAGGCTACGAGCAGTACTTC; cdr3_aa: CSAGLGYEQYF
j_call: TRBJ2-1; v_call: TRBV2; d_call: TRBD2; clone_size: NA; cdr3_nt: TGTGCCAGCAGCCCTGGGACTAGCGGACACGGGGGTGAGCAGTTCTTC; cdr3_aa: CASSPGTSGHGGEQFF
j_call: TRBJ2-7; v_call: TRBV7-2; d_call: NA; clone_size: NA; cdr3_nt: TGTGCCAGCAGCGTTGAAGTAAGCACGGAGCAGTACTTC; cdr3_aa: CASSVEVSTEQYF
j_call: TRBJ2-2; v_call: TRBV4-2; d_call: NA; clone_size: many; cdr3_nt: TGTGCCAGCAGCCAAGATTCAGGGGGGAGAGGAGTAAGGACCGGGGAGCTGTTTTTT; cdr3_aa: CASSQDSGGRGVRTGELFF
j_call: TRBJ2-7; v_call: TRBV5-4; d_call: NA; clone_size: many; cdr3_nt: TGTGCCAGCAGCCTGGGGGACATTCGGGTAGGGGAGCAGTACTTC; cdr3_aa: CASSLGDIRVGEQYF
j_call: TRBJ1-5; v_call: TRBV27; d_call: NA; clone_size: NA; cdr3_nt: TGTGCCAGCAGTGTCCATAGCAATCAGCCCCAGCATTTT; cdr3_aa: CASSVHSNQPQHF
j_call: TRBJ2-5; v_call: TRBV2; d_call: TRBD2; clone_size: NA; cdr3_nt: TGTGCCGGCAGTGGGCTAGCGGGAGGGGAGACCCAGTACTTC; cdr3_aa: CAGSGLAGGETQYF
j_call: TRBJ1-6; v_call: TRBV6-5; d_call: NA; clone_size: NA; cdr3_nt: TGTGCCAGCAGTCACTCGCTCCAGGGCAATTCACCCCTCCACTTT; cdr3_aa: CASSHSLQGNSPLHF
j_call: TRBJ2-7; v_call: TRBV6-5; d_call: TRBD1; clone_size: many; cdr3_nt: TGTGCCAGCAGTCCCGGGACAGGGACTCTCGAGCAGTACTTC; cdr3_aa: CASSPGTGTLEQYF
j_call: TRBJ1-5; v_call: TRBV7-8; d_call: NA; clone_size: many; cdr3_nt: TGTGCCAGCAGCTTTGGGGGGGCTAGAGGCAATCAGCCCCAGCATTTT; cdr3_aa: CASSFGGARGNQPQHF
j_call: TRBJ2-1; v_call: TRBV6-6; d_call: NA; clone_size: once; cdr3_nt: TGTACCAGCAGTTGGACTATGGAGCCTTACAATGAGCAGTTCTTC; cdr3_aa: CTSSWTMEPYNEQFF
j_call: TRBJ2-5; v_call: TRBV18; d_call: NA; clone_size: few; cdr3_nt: TGTGCCAGCTCACTTCGGCAGGGGCCCGAGACCCAGTACTTC; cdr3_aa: CASSLRQGPETQYF
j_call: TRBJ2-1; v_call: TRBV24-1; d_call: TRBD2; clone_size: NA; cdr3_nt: TGTGCCACCCGTAGCGGGAACCCCTACAATGAGCAGTTCTTC; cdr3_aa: CATRSGNPYNEQFF
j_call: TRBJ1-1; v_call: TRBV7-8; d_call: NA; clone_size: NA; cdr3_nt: TGTGCCAGCAGGGTCGCGGGGCCGAACACTGAAGCTTTCTTT; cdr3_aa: CASRVAGPNTEAFF
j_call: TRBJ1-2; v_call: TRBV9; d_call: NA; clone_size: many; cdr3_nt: TGTGCCAGCAGCGTAGACGGGGAGGTGTTAGGCTACACCTTC; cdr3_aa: CASSVDGEVLGYTF
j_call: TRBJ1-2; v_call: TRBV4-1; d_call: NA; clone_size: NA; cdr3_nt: TGCGCCAGCAGCCGGGGACTAGCGGGGGATGGCTACACCTTC; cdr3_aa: CASSRGLAGDGYTF
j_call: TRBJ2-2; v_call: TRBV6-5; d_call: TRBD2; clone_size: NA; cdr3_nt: TGTGCCAGCAGACTAGCGGGGGGCACCGGGGAGCTGTTTTTT; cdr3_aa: CASRLAGGTGELFF
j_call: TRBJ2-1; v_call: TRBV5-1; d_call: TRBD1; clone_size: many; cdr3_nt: TGCGCCAGCAGCCACGGACAGGGAGGCTACAATGAGCAGTTCTTC; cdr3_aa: CASSHGQGGYNEQFF
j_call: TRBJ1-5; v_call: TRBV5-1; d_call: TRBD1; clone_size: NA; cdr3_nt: TGCGCCAGCAGCTCGGGACAGGACCCCCAGCATTTT; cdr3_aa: CASSSGQDPQHF
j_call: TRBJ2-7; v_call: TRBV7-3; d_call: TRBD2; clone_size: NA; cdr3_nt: TGTGCCAGCAGCTTGCAGGGCACCGGGGGGGCTGACGAGCAGTACTTC; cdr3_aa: CASSLQGTGGADEQYF
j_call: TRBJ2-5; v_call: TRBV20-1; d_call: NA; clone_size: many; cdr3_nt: TGCAGTGCTAGAGTGGGGGGTATTTCTGAGACCCAGTACTTC; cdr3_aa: CSARVGGISETQYF
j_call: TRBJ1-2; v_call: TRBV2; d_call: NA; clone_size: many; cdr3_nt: TGTGCCAGCAGTGAGAACGGACCGCTCTATGGCTACACCTTC; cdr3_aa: CASSENGPLYGYTF
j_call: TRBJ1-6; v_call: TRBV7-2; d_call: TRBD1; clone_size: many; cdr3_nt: TGTGCCAGCAGCCCGGACAGGGATTCACCCCTCCACTTT; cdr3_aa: CASSPDRDSPLHF
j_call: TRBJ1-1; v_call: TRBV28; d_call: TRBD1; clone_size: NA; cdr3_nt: TGTGCCAGCAGTTTAACCCCTGGGACAGGGGACACTGAAGCTTTCTTT; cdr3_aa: CASSLTPGTGDTEAFF
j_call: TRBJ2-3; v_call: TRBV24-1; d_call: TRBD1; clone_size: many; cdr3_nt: TGTGCCACCAGTGATTTTGGGACAGGGACCACAGATACGCAGTATTTT; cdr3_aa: CATSDFGTGTTDTQYF
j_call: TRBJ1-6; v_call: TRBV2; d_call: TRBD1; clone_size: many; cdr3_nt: TGTGCCAGCAGCCGACAGGGGCAGAAAAATAATTCACCCCTCCACTTT; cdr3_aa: CASSRQGQKNNSPLHF
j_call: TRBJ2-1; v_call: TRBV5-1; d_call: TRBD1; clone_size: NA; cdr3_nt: TGTGCCAGCAGCTTAGGGGGACAGGGCCGCAATGAGCAGTTCTTC; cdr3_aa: CASSLGGQGRNEQFF
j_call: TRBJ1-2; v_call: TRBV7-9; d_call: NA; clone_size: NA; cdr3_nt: TGTGCCAGCAGCTTAGCGGGAGGGGGAAGCGGCTACACCTTC; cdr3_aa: CASSLAGGGSGYTF
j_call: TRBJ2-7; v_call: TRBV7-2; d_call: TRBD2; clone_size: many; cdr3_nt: TGTGCCAGCAGCTTAAGGGTGGGGACTAGCGACTCCTACGAGCAGTACTTC; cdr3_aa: CASSLRVGTSDSYEQYF
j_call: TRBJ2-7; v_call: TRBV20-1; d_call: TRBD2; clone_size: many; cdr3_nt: TGCAGTGCTAGAGATAGCGGGTCTGTCTTCGAGCAGTACTTC; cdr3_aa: CSARDSGSVFEQYF
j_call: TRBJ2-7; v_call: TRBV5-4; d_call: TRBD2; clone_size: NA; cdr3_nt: TGTGCCAGACTAGCGGGATCCGCCCACGAGCAGTACTTC; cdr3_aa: CARLAGSAHEQYF
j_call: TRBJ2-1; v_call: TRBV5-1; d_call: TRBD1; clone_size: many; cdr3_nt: TGCGCCAGCAGCCCCTGGACAGGGGGGAATGAGCAGTTCTTC; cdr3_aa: CASSPWTGGNEQFF
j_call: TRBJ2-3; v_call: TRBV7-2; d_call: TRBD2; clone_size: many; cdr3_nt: TGTGCCAGCAGCTCGACTAGCGGGGGGGCGGGTACGCAGTATTTT; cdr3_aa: CASSSTSGGAGTQYF
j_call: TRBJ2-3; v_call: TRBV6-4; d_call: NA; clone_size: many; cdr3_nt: TGTGCCAGCAGCGATGACCGGAGAGGTACGCAGTATTTT; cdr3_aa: CASSDDRRGTQYF
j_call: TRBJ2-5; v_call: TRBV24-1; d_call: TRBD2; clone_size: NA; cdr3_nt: TGTGCCACCAGTGCTAGGAGGCCTAGCGGTCATGAGACCCAGTACTTC; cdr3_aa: CATSARRPSGHETQYF
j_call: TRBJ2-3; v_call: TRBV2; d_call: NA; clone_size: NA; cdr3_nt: TGTGCCAGCAGTGAAGGATCGCGGGGTGGGCAGTATTTT; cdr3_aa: CASSEGSRGGQYF
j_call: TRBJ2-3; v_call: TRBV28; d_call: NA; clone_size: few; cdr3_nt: TGTGCCAGCAGTCTAGGGCACAGGATGAGGACAGATACGCAGTATTTT; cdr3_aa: CASSLGHRMRTDTQYF
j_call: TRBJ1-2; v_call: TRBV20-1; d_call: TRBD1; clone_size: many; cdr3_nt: TGCAGTGCTAGATTACAGGGGAACGGGGGCTACACCTTC; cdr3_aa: CSARLQGNGGYTF